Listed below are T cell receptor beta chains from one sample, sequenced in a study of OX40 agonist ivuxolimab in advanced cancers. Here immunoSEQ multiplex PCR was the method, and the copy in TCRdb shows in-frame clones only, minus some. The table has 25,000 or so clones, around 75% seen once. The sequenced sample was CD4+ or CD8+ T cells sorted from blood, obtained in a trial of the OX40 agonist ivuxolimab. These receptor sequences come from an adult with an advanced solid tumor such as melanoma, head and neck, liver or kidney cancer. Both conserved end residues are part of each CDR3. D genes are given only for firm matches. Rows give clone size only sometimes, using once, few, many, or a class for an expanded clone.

cdr3_aa: CASKVGAGNTIYF
cdr3_nt: TGTGCCAGCAAGGTCGGGGCGGGAAACACCATATATTTT
j_call: TRBJ1-3
clone_size: -
v_call: TRBV5-6
d_call: -

cdr3_aa: CATSLYATNEKLFF
cdr3_nt: TGTGCCACCAGCCTTTATGCAACTAATGAAAAACTGTTTTTT
j_call: TRBJ1-4
clone_size: -
v_call: TRBV15
d_call: -

cdr3_aa: CASSRDRVGTEAFF
cdr3_nt: TGCGCCAGCAGCCGGGACAGGGTGGGAACTGAAGCTTTCTTT
j_call: TRBJ1-1
clone_size: -
v_call: TRBV5-1
d_call: TRBD1

cdr3_aa: CAISELGNTEAFF
cdr3_nt: TGTGCCATCAGTGAATTGGGAAACACTGAAGCTTTCTTT
j_call: TRBJ1-1
clone_size: few
v_call: TRBV10-3
d_call: -

cdr3_aa: CASSLGASVYEQYF
cdr3_nt: TGTGCCAGCAGCTTGGGTGCGTCCGTCTACGAGCAGTACTTC
j_call: TRBJ2-7
clone_size: -
v_call: TRBV11-3
d_call: -

cdr3_aa: CASSETGGMGTDTQYF
cdr3_nt: TGTGCCAGCAGCGAAACAGGGGGCATGGGGACAGATACGCAGTATTTT
j_call: TRBJ2-3
clone_size: many
v_call: TRBV9
d_call: TRBD1

cdr3_aa: CASSLGTGGIVPLHF
cdr3_nt: TGTGCCAGCAGCTTGGGAACAGGGGGCATCGTACCCCTCCACTTT
j_call: TRBJ1-6
clone_size: -
v_call: TRBV5-6
d_call: TRBD1

cdr3_aa: CATGDRGETGYEQYF
cdr3_nt: TGTGCCACGGGGGACAGAGGTGAAACCGGGTACGAGCAGTACTTC
j_call: TRBJ2-7
clone_size: -
v_call: TRBV10-3
d_call: -

cdr3_aa: CASSYSPPGGGYTF
cdr3_nt: TGTGCCAGCAGTTACTCCCCCCCAGGGGGTGGCTACACCTTC
j_call: TRBJ1-2
clone_size: -
v_call: TRBV6-5
d_call: TRBD1

cdr3_aa: CASSLVGQGAETQYF
cdr3_nt: TGTGCCAGCAGCTTAGTGGGACAGGGGGCGGAGACCCAGTACTTC
j_call: TRBJ2-5
clone_size: few
v_call: TRBV13
d_call: TRBD1

cdr3_aa: CASSVGGQLNTEAFF
cdr3_nt: TGTGCCAGCAGCGTAGGAGGGCAGCTGAACACTGAAGCTTTCTTT
j_call: TRBJ1-1
clone_size: -
v_call: TRBV9
d_call: -

cdr3_aa: CASSPGQRSGNTIYF
cdr3_nt: TGCGCCAGCAGCCCCGGACAGCGGTCTGGAAACACCATATATTTT
j_call: TRBJ1-3
clone_size: -
v_call: TRBV4-1
d_call: -